The rows below give T cell receptor beta chains drawn from one sample of a study of beta chain features in type 1 diabetes. Clones were sequenced by immunoSEQ multiplex PCR, and TCRdb holds only the in-frame ones, with some missing. The sample has 300,000 to 450,000 clones; about 10% are singletons. The sample consisted of central memory CD4+ T cells from blood. These receptors all come from a man under 40 with type 1 diabetes. The CDR3 runs from the conserved cysteine through the conserved F or W. A D gene is named only where the DNA matches it firmly. The size entry is marked missing in some rows and otherwise reads once, few, many or a size class.

>TRBD2|TRBJ2-3|TRBV19|few
TGTGCCAGTAGTATACTAGCGGGAGGTGGAATAGATACGCAGTATTTT
CASSILAGGGIDTQYF
>-|TRBJ2-4|TRBV29-1|few
TGCAGCGTTACTCTCCCGGGACCCAAAAACATTCAGTACTTC
CSVTLPGPKNIQYF
>-|TRBJ2-1|TRBV11-3|few
TGTGCCAGCAGCTTAGAGCAGGGTGGCACGGGGTCCTACAATGAGCAGTTCTTC
CASSLEQGGTGSYNEQFF
>-|TRBJ2-5|TRBV5-4|many
TGTGCCAGCAGCCCGCACTATCAAGGGACCCAGTACTTC
CASSPHYQGTQYF
>TRBD1|TRBJ2-4|TRBV7-9|-
TGTGCCAGCAGTACAGGGGGAGAGAGGACCAAAAACATTCAGTACTTC
CASSTGGERTKNIQYF
>TRBD1|TRBJ1-1|TRBV18|many
TGTGCCAGCTCACGATCGGACAGGACGAACACTGAAGCTTTCTTT
CASSRSDRTNTEAFF
>TRBD1|TRBJ2-1|TRBV19|few
TGTGCCAGTAGTGGCCGGGACAGCTTGTTCTTC
CASSGRDSLFF
>-|TRBJ1-2|TRBV7-6|few
TGTGCCAGCAGCTTAGACGAGGACTATGGCTACACCTTC
CASSLDEDYGYTF
>-|TRBJ1-5|TRBV19|many
TGTGCCAGTAGTATAACCCCATGGGGGGGCAATCAGCCCCAGCATTTT
CASSITPWGGNQPQHF
>TRBD1|TRBJ2-7|TRBV10-3|once
TGTGCCATCACAGACAGGGGGCTCTACGAGCAGTACTTC
CAITDRGLYEQYF
>TRBD2|TRBJ2-3|TRBV5-4|-
TGTGCCAGCAGCCGGGGGGGAGGAACAGATACGCAGTATTTT
CASSRGGGTDTQYF
>-|TRBJ2-3|TRBV5-5|few
TGTGCCAGCCATCCTGGGGGGCGTAGCACAGATACGCAGTATTTT
CASHPGGRSTDTQYF
>-|TRBJ2-5|TRBV7-2|few
TGTGCCAGCAGCTTACAGGCCGGGTCGACCCAGTACTTC
CASSLQAGSTQYF
>TRBD1|TRBJ2-1|TRBV19|many
TGTGCCAGTACTCCCGGGACAGGGGGTTACAATGAGCAGTTCTTC
CASTPGTGGYNEQFF
>TRBD1|TRBJ2-2|TRBV5-1|few
TGCGCCAGCAGCTCGACAGGGGCGAACACCGGGGAGCTGTTTTTT
CASSSTGANTGELFF
>TRBD1|TRBJ1-5|TRBV29-1|-
TGCAGCGTTGCAGGGGGTCTTAGCAATCAGCCCCAGCATTTT
CSVAGGLSNQPQHF
>-|TRBJ1-4|TRBV7-2|-
TGTGCCAGCAGCTTGAAGGGGTCGGGTGAAAAACTGTTTTTT
CASSLKGSGEKLFF
>-|TRBJ2-1|TRBV9|few
TGTGCCAGCAGCGTAGAAGGGGTTAGCTCCTACAATGAGCAGTTCTTC
CASSVEGVSSYNEQFF
>TRBD2|TRBJ2-1|TRBV5-6|-
TGTGCCAGCAGCGGTCGGGCTAGCGGAATGTACAATGAGCAGTTCTTC
CASSGRASGMYNEQFF
>-|TRBJ2-7|TRBV10-2|-
TGTGCCAGCAGTGAAGCGCGGCCGGGGGAGCAGTACTTC
CASSEARPGEQYF
>TRBD1|TRBJ1-1|TRBV10-3|-
TGTGCCATCAGGACAGGGGGTAAGAACACTGAAGCTTTCTTT
CAIRTGGKNTEAFF
>-|TRBJ1-1|TRBV29-1|many
TGCAGCGTGGCAGGGGTGAACACTGAAGCTTTCTTT
CSVAGVNTEAFF
>-|TRBJ2-1|TRBV27|many
TGTGCCAGCAGTTTAAGTGTTTTGGTCAATGAGCAGTTCTTC
CASSLSVLVNEQFF
>TRBD2|TRBJ2-1|TRBV11-1|-
TGTGCCAGCAGCTTCGATAGCGGGAGCTACAATGAGCAGTTCTTC
CASSFDSGSYNEQFF
>-|TRBJ2-7|TRBV7-9|-
TGTGCCAGCAGCCTTCCCGAAGGCGAGCAGTACTTC
CASSLPEGEQYF
>-|TRBJ1-1|TRBV30|few
TGTGCCTGGTTTAGGGCTTCTGAAGCTTTCTTT
CAWFRASEAFF
>TRBD1|TRBJ1-5|TRBV28|many
TGTGCCAGCCAAGGACAGGGTAGAGAACAGCCCCAGCATTTT
CASQGQGREQPQHF
>-|TRBJ2-7|TRBV28|few
TGTGCCAGCAGACGGACAGACTCCTACGAGCAGTACTTC
CASRRTDSYEQYF
>-|TRBJ2-1|TRBV20-1|few
TGCAGTGCTAGAGATAGGCGGGAGCAGTTCTTC
CSARDRREQFF
>TRBD2|TRBJ2-7|TRBV29-1|few
TGCAGCGCCCTGACTAGCGGGAGCTTCTACGAGCAGTACTTC
CSALTSGSFYEQYF
>-|TRBJ1-1|TRBV4-2|-
TGTGCCAGCAGCCAACAGGGTGAAGCTTTCTTT
CASSQQGEAFF
>-|TRBJ2-1|TRBV28|-
TGTGCCAGCACAGGAGTAAACAATGAGCAGTTCTTC
CASTGVNNEQFF
>TRBD1|TRBJ2-7|TRBV28|few
TGTGCCAGCAGCCCTCACCCGGGACAGGTCTCCTACGAGCAGTACTTC
CASSPHPGQVSYEQYF
>-|TRBJ2-1|TRBV7-2|-
TGTGCCAGCAGCCCGCTGGCCGGGACGCCCGGGAGTGAGCAGTTCTTC
CASSPLAGTPGSEQFF
>-|TRBJ2-3|TRBV7-2|-
TGTGCCAGCAGCTTTAGGGTACTCACAGATACGCAGTATTTT
CASSFRVLTDTQYF
>-|TRBJ2-2|TRBV5-1|-
TGCGCCAGCAGCTTGACTCTAGCAGTAGGCGTTGGGGAGCTGTTTTTT
CASSLTLAVGVGELFF
>TRBD2|TRBJ2-7|TRBV4-2|-
TGTGCCAGCAGCCAAGTTGGAAGCGGGGATACCTACGAGCAGTACTTC
CASSQVGSGDTYEQYF
>-|TRBJ1-5|TRBV6-1|few
TGTGCCAGCAGAGGGACGGCTGGGCCCCAGCATTTT
CASRGTAGPQHF
>TRBD2|TRBJ2-1|TRBV2|many
TGTGCCAGCAGCTCTACCCTGCTAGCGGGAGGGGACAATGAGCAGTTCTTC
CASSSTLLAGGDNEQFF
>TRBD1|TRBJ2-7|TRBV29-1|-
TGCAGCGGCCGGGACAGGGGTGACGAGCAGTACTTC
CSGRDRGDEQYF
>TRBD1|TRBJ1-5|TRBV27|-
TGTGCCAGCAGTCTGAAACCGGGACAGGGGTATCAGCCCCAGCATTTT
CASSLKPGQGYQPQHF
>-|TRBJ1-1|TRBV7-3|-
TGTGCCAGCAGCTTAAATTCTCGGCCCCCCACTGAAGCTTTCTTT
CASSLNSRPPTEAFF
>-|TRBJ2-7|TRBV6-5|once
TGTGCCAGCAGCACTATAGGGCGGGCTACCTACGAGCAGTACTTC
CASSTIGRATYEQYF
>TRBD2|TRBJ2-1|TRBV5-1|-
TGCGCCAGCAGCGTAAACCAACTAGCGGGTGAGCAGTTCTTC
CASSVNQLAGEQFF
>-|TRBJ2-7|TRBV5-5|few
TGTGCCAGCAGCTTGTTCGGGCACGGCTTGTACGAGCAGTACTTC
CASSLFGHGLYEQYF
>TRBD1|TRBJ2-5|TRBV6-5|-
TGTGCCAGCAGGACAGGGCCTACCCAGTACTTC
CASRTGPTQYF
>-|TRBJ2-1|TRBV19|few
TGTGCCAGTAGGCCGGGTGGTGCTCTGGGAGAAAGGCAGTTCTTC
CASRPGGALGERQFF